The T cell receptor (beta chain) under discussion was sequenced for a study of T cells after yellow fever vaccination. The study's findings and limits: Subsequent booster samples again held most clones from primary vaccination (roughly 95% CD4, 85% to 90% CD8).

Per germline, CDR1 MNHNS and CDR2 SASEGT. Trimming cost V 7 bases and J 7 bases, with 17 bases left between them. The CDR3 extends over 14 amino acids. This clonotype was picked up a small number of times. Its cognate antigen is unknown. MiXCR, applied by TCRdb to the 5' RACE reads, yields one record per CDR3 protein. In the table there are roughly 300,000 distinct CDR3 sequences, 8.1% of which are singletons. This TCR derives from a man aged 18 to 35 who received the YFV17D yellow fever vaccine. V is TRBV6-1 and J is TRBJ1-5, with no clear D. Sequences were derived from PBMCs, sampled more than 40 days after the first yellow fever vaccination. The CDR3 protein is CASNPVALLQPQHF. The DNA for the CDR3 is TGTGCCAGCAACCCCGTAGCGCTGCTGCAGCCCCAGCATTTT.